This TCR beta chain is from a study of immune reconstitution after stem cell transplant in scleroderma. MiXCR was run by TCRdb on the RT-PCR reads, yielding one entry per CDR3 protein. There are about 5,600 distinct CDR3 sequences in the sample; 6.5% to 10% occur only once, and roughly a tenth lies in the top ten. Trimming pared 7 bases from V and 4 bases from J, leaving 18 bases between. The CDR3 extends over 14 amino acids. CDR1 and CDR2 (germline): DFQATT, SNEGSKA (reference sequence). The sample was gathered before or after autologous hematopoietic stem cell transplantation (not recorded which). The TCR sequence derives from a male donor with systemic sclerosis. The chain recombines TRBV20-1 with TRBJ2-3; TRBD1 might be the D (7 bases). This chain's CDR3 is CSGKQGGQSDTQYF. CDR3 nucleotides: TGCAGTGGCAAGCAGGGGGGCCAGTCAGATACGCAGTATTTT.